This section outlines one T cell receptor beta chain sequence together with its context. Its antigen is unidentified. This entry is derived from a study of cytomegalovirus exposure and HLA in healthy donors. Study information: The Caucasian-associated ancestry cluster contained more than 75% of the 398 genotyped donors.

The CDR3 runs 14 residues. Germline values: CDR1 MNHEY, CDR2 SMNVEV (reference sequence). V was shortened by 5 bases and J by 3 bases, with 13 bases between the two germline ends. Study results and caveats: Later analysis suggested most CMV-associated TCR beta chains were HLA-restricted. Follow-up analysis later connected one missense variant in DCLRE1C with trimming of TCR beta V- and J-genes. Equally common other TCR beta chains were less clonally expanded than HLA-associated ones, a later analysis found.

The PCR contained 60 Vbeta and 13 Jbeta primers. Profiled with immunoSEQ multiplex PCR; TCRdb holds only in-frame clones, not every one. The sample has around 160,000 clones; about 77% are singletons. The TCR sequence derives from a male donor in good health and CMV-seropositive. Source material: PBMCs. This sequence joins TRBV27 and TRBJ1-2; D unresolved. The CDR3 is CASSRLGAHYGYTF. The CDR3 DNA reads as TGTGCCAGCAGTAGGTTGGGCGCCCACTATGGCTACACCTTC.